This T cell receptor beta chain is from a study of OX40 agonist ivuxolimab in advanced cancers. As for the study in general: Patients were 65% to 85% male with ages about 20 to 79, mean around 58.

V dropped 0 bases and J dropped 9 bases, with 13 bases sitting between them. This CDR3 has 14 amino acids. Germline assignment: CDR1 SGHRS and CDR2 YFSETQ. Data came from immunoSEQ multiplex PCR; TCRdb stores just in-frame clones and leaves some out. This sample has about 64,000 clones; roughly 80% occur once, and the top ten carry around 1.3%. The TCR originated in an adult with an advanced solid tumor such as melanoma, head and neck, liver or kidney cancer. This chain uses TRBV5-1 with TRBJ2-1; perhaps D is TRBD1 or TRBD2 (5 bases each). Material: CD4+ or CD8+ T cells sorted from blood, obtained in a trial of the OX40 agonist ivuxolimab. DNA of the CDR3: TGCGCCAGCAGCTTGGTTGGGGGTAGCAGTGAGCAGTTCTTC. Amino acid sequence: CASSLVGGSSEQFF.